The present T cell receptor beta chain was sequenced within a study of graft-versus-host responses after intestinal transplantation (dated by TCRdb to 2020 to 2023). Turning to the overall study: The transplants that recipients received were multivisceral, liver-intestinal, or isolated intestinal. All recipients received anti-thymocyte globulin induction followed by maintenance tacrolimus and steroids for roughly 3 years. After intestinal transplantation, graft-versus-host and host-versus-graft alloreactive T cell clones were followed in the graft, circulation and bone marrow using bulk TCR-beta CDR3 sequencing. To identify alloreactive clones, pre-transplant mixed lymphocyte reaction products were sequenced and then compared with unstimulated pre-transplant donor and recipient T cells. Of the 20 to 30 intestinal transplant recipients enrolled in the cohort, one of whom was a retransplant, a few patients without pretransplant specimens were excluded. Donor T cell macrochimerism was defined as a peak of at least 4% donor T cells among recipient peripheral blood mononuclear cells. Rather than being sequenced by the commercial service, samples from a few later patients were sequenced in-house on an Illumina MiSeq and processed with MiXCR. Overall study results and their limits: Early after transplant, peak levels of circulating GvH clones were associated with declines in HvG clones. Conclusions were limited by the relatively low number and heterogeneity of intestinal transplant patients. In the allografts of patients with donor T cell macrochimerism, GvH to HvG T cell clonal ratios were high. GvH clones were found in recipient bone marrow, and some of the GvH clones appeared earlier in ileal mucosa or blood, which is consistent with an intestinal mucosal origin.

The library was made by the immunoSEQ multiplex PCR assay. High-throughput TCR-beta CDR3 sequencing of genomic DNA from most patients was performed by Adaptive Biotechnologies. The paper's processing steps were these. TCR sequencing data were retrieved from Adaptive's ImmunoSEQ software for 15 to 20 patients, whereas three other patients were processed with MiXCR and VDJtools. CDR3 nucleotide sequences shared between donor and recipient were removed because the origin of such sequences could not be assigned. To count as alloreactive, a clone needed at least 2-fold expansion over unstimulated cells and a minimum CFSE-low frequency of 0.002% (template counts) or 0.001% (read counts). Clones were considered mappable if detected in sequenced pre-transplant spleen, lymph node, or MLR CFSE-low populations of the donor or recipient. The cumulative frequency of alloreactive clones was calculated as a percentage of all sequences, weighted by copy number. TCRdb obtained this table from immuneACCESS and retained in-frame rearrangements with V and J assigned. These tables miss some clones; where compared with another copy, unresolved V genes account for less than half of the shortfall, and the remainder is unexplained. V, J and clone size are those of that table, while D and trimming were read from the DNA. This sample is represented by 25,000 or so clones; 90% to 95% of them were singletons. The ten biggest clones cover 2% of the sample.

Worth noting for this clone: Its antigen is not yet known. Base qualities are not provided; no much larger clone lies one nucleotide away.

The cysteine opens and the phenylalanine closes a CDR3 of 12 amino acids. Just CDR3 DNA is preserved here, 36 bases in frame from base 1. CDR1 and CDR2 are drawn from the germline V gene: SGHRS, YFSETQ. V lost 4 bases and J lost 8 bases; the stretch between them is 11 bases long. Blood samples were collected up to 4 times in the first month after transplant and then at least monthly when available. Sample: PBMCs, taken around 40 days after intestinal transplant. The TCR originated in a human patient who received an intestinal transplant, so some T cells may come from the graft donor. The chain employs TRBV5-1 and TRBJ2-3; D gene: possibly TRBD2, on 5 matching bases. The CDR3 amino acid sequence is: CASSARGSTQYF. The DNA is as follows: TGCGCCAGCAGCGCCCGAGGGAGTACGCAGTATTTT.